This T cell receptor beta chain was identified during a study of T cell repertoires in cytomegalovirus infection. Overall study findings and caveats: HLA-C-restricted TCR beta clonotypes specific for CMV led the ex vivo response. Carriers of CMV and the relevant HLA type were discriminated by public TCR beta frequency.

Trimming cost V 7 bases and J 4 bases, with 16 bases left between them. The CDR3 extends over 15 amino acids. Per the germline V gene, CDR1 is SNHLY and CDR2 is FYNNEI. MiXCR, applied by TCRdb to the reads, yields one record per CDR3 protein. This table holds roughly 300,000 distinct CDR3 sequences, about a quarter found once. The table lists this clonotype with many counts. Its target is unknown. The sequencing input was PBMCs. The chain combines TRBV2 with TRBJ2-2; D is possibly TRBD2 (7 bases). This TCR was recovered from a human donor in good health (CMV status not recorded). Some clones in this sample may be carry-over from other donors' samples. This CDR3 reads CASTAQGGGTGELFF. The DNA of the CDR3 is TGTGCCAGCACTGCACAGGGCGGGGGCACCGGGGAGCTGTTTTTT.